This T cell receptor (beta chain) was observed in a study of vaccination effects on CD4 cells after COVID-19. The ViraFEST assay expanded antigen-specific CD4+ T cells with viral peptide pools before sequencing. Scientists isolated CD4+ T cells after an approximately ten-day culture period ended. Of the BNT162b2 and mRNA-1273 vaccines, participants received two doses of one or the other. This clone was seen a handful of times. Its antigen is unknown. Libraries were prepared by immunoSEQ multiplex PCR; TCRdb keeps only in-frame clonotypes and omits some of them. Seen here are 60,000 to 90,000 clones, approximately 82% observed once, and the top ten hold 1.2%. The source material was CD4+ T cells from PBMCs cultured with HCoV-229E spike peptides, sampled after COVID-19 vaccination. This TCR derives from a human donor who received a COVID-19 vaccine.

CDR3 sequence reads: CATSDSDRVYGYTF. Here the CDR3 DNA reads TGTGCCACCAGTGATTCTGACAGGGTGTATGGCTACACCTTC. The gene calls are TRBV24-1 and TRBJ1-2, with TRBD1 matching over 7 bases. V dropped 2 bases and J dropped 5; count of bases not matched to a gene: 4. In germline, CDR1 is KGHDR, CDR2 SFDVKD. This CDR3 spans 14 amino acids.